This TCR beta chain was captured in a study of human T cells and chemical hapten exposure. Study-wide context: Patches that contained 0.01% DPC were applied to the upper back and read at 6 days. Study conclusions and caveats: Positively correlated with patch test score were the counts of PT1 expanded TCRs. Controls had significantly fewer large CDR3 similarity clusters than were formed by expanded TCRs.

TCRdb processed the RACE reads anew with MiXCR; each CDR3 protein has one entry. The table has over 70,000 distinct CDR3 sequences, roughly 10% seen once; the top ten hold approximately 0.99%. Trimming stripped 5 bases from V and 2 bases from J, with 13 bases between. Germline lookup yields CDR1 SQVTM and CDR2 ANQGSEA. This CDR3 region has 13 residues. This clonotype was found many times. Its cognate antigen is unknown. Time point described: patch test 3, about 24 weeks after DPC sensitization. The treatment: therapeutic diphenylcyclopropenone sensitization with weekly scalp DPC. Sequencing was performed on whole blood, taken in connection with sensitization to the hapten diphenylcyclopropenone (DPC). The receptor's source is a woman aged 25-40 years with alopecia areata. Some clones in this sample may be carry-over from other donors' samples. V usage is TRBV29-1 and J usage is TRBJ2-7; possible D gene TRBD2, 6 bases. CDR3 DNA sequence: TGCAGCGTTACGGGACTCGGAGCCTACGAGCAGTACTTC. Its translation is CSVTGLGAYEQYF.